The rows below give T cell receptor beta chains drawn from one sample of a study of blood T cell repertoires in COVID-19. Measured with immunoSEQ multiplex PCR; TCRdb has only the in-frame clones, and not every one. The sample yields approximately 90,000 clones, nearly 80% seen once. What was sequenced was peripheral blood. The receptor set was obtained from a man between 65 and 85 years old with COVID-19, enrolled during active disease. The CDR3 runs from the conserved cysteine through the conserved F or W. D genes are given only for firm matches. Clone size is given for some rows only: seen once, a few or many times, or a class if the clone is expanded.

d_call,v_call,clone_size,j_call,cdr3_aa,cdr3_nt
.,TRBV5-1,.,TRBJ1-1,CASSLTTGKEAFF,TGCGCCAGCAGCTTGACTACAGGGAAGGAAGCTTTCTTT
TRBD1,TRBV6-5,.,TRBJ1-2,CASSGQGQKGYGYTF,TGTGCCAGCAGCGGACAGGGTCAAAAGGGCTATGGCTACACCTTC
TRBD2,TRBV2,.,TRBJ2-7,CASCGTSGYEQYF,TGTGCCAGCTGCGGGACTAGCGGCTACGAGCAGTACTTC
.,TRBV12-3/TRBV12-4,.,TRBJ1-1,CASSLKGETEAFF,TGTGCCAGCAGTTTAAAAGGAGAGACTGAAGCTTTCTTT
.,TRBV12-3/TRBV12-4,.,TRBJ1-1,CASSENRNTEAFF,TGTGCCAGCAGTGAGAACCGGAACACTGAAGCTTTCTTT
.,TRBV18,.,TRBJ2-6,CASSPRQTSGANVLTF,TGTGCCAGCTCACCAAGACAGACCTCTGGGGCCAACGTCCTGACTTTC
.,TRBV7-2,.,TRBJ2-5,CASSFARQETQYF,TGTGCCAGCAGCTTTGCCAGACAAGAGACCCAGTACTTC
.,TRBV12-5,few,TRBJ1-1,CASGLPTLNTEAFF,TGTGCTAGTGGTTTGCCTACACTAAACACTGAAGCTTTCTTT
.,TRBV19,once,TRBJ2-7,CASSGSGYEQYF,TGTGCCAGTAGTGGCTCGGGGTACGAGCAGTACTTC
.,TRBV18,.,TRBJ2-6,CASSRPGASGANVLTF,TGTGCCAGCTCGCGACCAGGGGCGTCTGGGGCCAACGTCCTGACTTTC
TRBD1,TRBV7-6,.,TRBJ2-2,CASSLRPGQGSGELFF,TGTGCCAGCAGCCTTAGACCGGGACAGGGGTCCGGGGAGCTGTTTTTT
.,TRBV27,.,TRBJ2-7,CASSLLPVGGEQYF,TGTGCCAGCAGTTTACTCCCCGTAGGGGGCGAGCAGTACTTC
TRBD1,TRBV12-3/TRBV12-4,.,TRBJ1-2,CASSDRVGYTF,TGTGCCAGCAGTGACAGGGTTGGCTACACCTTC
.,TRBV19,.,TRBJ2-1,CASSINLAYNEQFF,TGTGCCAGTAGTATCAATCTAGCGTACAATGAGCAGTTCTTC
.,TRBV18,.,TRBJ1-1,CASSPIQSLNTEAFF,TGTGCCAGCTCACCAATACAGTCTTTGAACACTGAAGCTTTCTTT
.,TRBV5-1,once,TRBJ1-1,CASSRSGDREKAFF,TGCGCCAGCAGTCGGTCGGGAGATAGGGAAAAAGCTTTCTTT
TRBD2,TRBV7-2,.,TRBJ2-7,CASSLGLAGGLSKQYF,TGTGCCAGCAGCTTAGGGCTAGCGGGGGGTCTGTCAAAGCAGTACTTC
TRBD2,TRBV28,.,TRBJ2-7,CASSLRTSGSQSYEQYF,TGTGCCAGCAGTTTAAGGACTAGCGGCTCCCAATCCTACGAGCAGTACTTC
.,TRBV11-2,.,TRBJ1-1,CASSFGSLGMNTEAFF,TGTGCCAGCAGCTTCGGGAGCCTCGGGATGAACACTGAAGCTTTCTTT
.,TRBV12-3/TRBV12-4,.,TRBJ1-2,CASSWAGRYGYTF,TGTGCCAGCAGTTGGGCGGGCCGCTATGGCTACACCTTC
.,TRBV5-1,.,TRBJ1-1,CASSFGGRNTEAFF,TGCGCCAGCAGCTTCGGAGGGAGGAACACTGAAGCTTTCTTT
TRBD1,TRBV10-3,.,TRBJ2-7,CAISGQVGYEQYF,TGTGCCATCAGCGGACAGGTGGGCTACGAGCAGTACTTC
.,TRBV7-9,.,TRBJ2-7,CASSLGSGDEQYF,TGTGCCAGCAGCTTAGGGTCAGGGGACGAGCAGTACTTC
.,TRBV7-9,.,TRBJ1-2,CASKGLNYGYTF,TGTGCCAGCAAGGGACTCAACTATGGCTACACCTTC
TRBD2,TRBV2,.,TRBJ2-3,CASMPRAGGLVDTQYF,TGTGCCAGCATGCCTAGAGCGGGAGGGCTGGTAGATACGCAGTATTTT
.,TRBV18,.,TRBJ1-5,CASSLEAINQPQHF,TGTGCCAGCTCACTAGAGGCCATCAATCAGCCCCAGCATTTT
TRBD2,TRBV10-3,.,TRBJ2-7,CAISPNGLAGASTYEQYF,TGTGCCATCAGTCCAAATGGACTAGCGGGGGCCTCTACCTACGAGCAGTACTTC
.,TRBV19,.,TRBJ2-2,CASSPGGGNTGELFF,TGTGCCAGTAGTCCTGGAGGCGGGAACACCGGGGAGCTGTTTTTT
.,TRBV19,.,TRBJ2-5,CASSMERRETQYF,TGTGCCAGTAGTATGGAGAGGCGCGAGACCCAGTACTTC
TRBD1,TRBV5-4,.,TRBJ1-2,CASSLGLDRDLYGYTF,TGTGCCAGCAGCTTGGGGCTGGACAGGGACCTATATGGCTACACCTTC
TRBD1,TRBV28,.,TRBJ2-7,CASIPPGQGAYEQYF,TGTGCCAGCATACCCCCGGGACAGGGTGCCTACGAGCAGTACTTC
TRBD1,TRBV3-1/TRBV3-2,.,TRBJ2-7,CASSRGQGSYEQYF,TGTGCCAGCAGCCGCGGACAGGGATCCTACGAGCAGTACTTC
TRBD2,TRBV5-1,.,TRBJ2-1,CASRSLAGDEQFF,TGCGCCAGCAGATCACTAGCGGGAGATGAGCAGTTCTTC
.,TRBV2,.,TRBJ1-5,CASIQGNWEPQHF,TGTGCCAGCATCCAGGGCAATTGGGAGCCCCAGCATTTT
.,TRBV6-1,.,TRBJ1-1,CASSEILGRLSRTEAFF,TGTGCCAGCAGTGAAATACTGGGCCGCCTCTCGAGAACTGAAGCTTTCTTT
TRBD1,TRBV5-6,few,TRBJ1-1,CASSWDSGTEAFF,TGTGCCAGCAGCTGGGACAGCGGGACTGAAGCTTTCTTT
TRBD1,TRBV2,.,TRBJ2-7,CASRTGQGTRYEQYF,TGTGCCAGCAGGACGGGACAGGGAACCCGGTACGAGCAGTACTTC
TRBD1,TRBV19,few,TRBJ1-4,CASSARTGGEKLFF,TGTGCCAGTAGTGCCAGGACAGGAGGTGAAAAACTGTTTTTT
TRBD1,TRBV6-6,.,TRBJ1-1,CASRIRQGKENTEAFF,TGTGCCAGCAGGATCAGACAGGGGAAAGAGAACACTGAAGCTTTCTTT
.,TRBV4-3,.,TRBJ2-7,CASSQEAGSSYEQYF,TGCGCCAGCAGCCAAGAAGCGGGTAGCTCCTACGAGCAGTACTTC
TRBD1,TRBV28,few,TRBJ1-2,CASRYGTVEFYGYTF,TGTGCCAGCAGGTACGGGACAGTTGAATTTTATGGCTACACCTTC
.,TRBV16,.,TRBJ2-5,CASSQRGETQYF,TGTGCCAGCAGCCAAAGGGGAGAGACCCAGTACTTC
.,TRBV5-8,.,TRBJ1-2,CASSLDGRIYYGYTF,TGTGCCAGCAGCTTGGATGGCAGGATCTACTATGGCTACACCTTC
TRBD2,TRBV7-9,.,TRBJ2-5,CASSLTSGRETQYF,TGTGCCAGCAGCTTAACTAGCGGGCGAGAGACCCAGTACTTC
.,TRBV7-2,.,TRBJ1-1,CASSFLRTAEAFF,TGTGCCAGCAGCTTCCTACGGACAGCTGAAGCTTTCTTT
TRBD2,TRBV5-4,.,TRBJ2-2,CASSSGTSGGAGTGELFF,TGTGCCAGCAGCTCGGGGACTAGCGGGGGGGCCGGCACCGGGGAGCTGTTTTTT